The rows below give T cell receptor beta chains drawn from one sample of a study of monozygotic twins with inflammatory bowel disease. TCRdb re-called the 5' RACE reads and catalogs CDR3 proteins one per entry, DNA excluded. The ten top clones account for more than 2%, within a sample of nearly 450,000 distinct CDR3 sequences. Sequenced: blood. The receptors stem from a human donor with ulcerative colitis or Crohn's disease, or a healthy co-twin of an affected twin (not recorded which). Both conserved end residues are part of each CDR3.

V gene: TRBV6-2/TRBV6-3; J gene: TRBJ2-2; CDR3 length: 16; CDR3 protein: CASRTPTGANTGELFF
V gene: TRBV5-6; J gene: TRBJ1-2; CDR3 length: 12; CDR3 protein: CASSPSSYGYTF
V gene: TRBV7-2; J gene: TRBJ1-3; CDR3 length: 14; CDR3 protein: CASGRGGLGNTIYF
V gene: TRBV5-1; J gene: TRBJ2-1; CDR3 length: 14; CDR3 protein: CASTPGSRYNEQFF
V gene: TRBV29-1; J gene: TRBJ2-3; CDR3 length: 15; CDR3 protein: CSVEVSGGGADTQYF
V gene: TRBV12-3/TRBV12-4; J gene: TRBJ2-1; CDR3 length: 12; CDR3 protein: CASSLAQQGEFF
V gene: TRBV18; J gene: TRBJ2-5; CDR3 length: 15; CDR3 protein: CASSPRTGTEETQYF
V gene: TRBV14; J gene: TRBJ1-5; CDR3 length: 14; CDR3 protein: CASSQAGGGEPQHF
V gene: TRBV11-1; J gene: TRBJ2-1; CDR3 length: 13; CDR3 protein: CASSLVPRGEQFF
V gene: TRBV19; J gene: TRBJ2-1; CDR3 length: 18; CDR3 protein: CASTSRTGRPSSYNEQFF